These T cell receptor beta chains were read from a single sample in a study of regulatory T cells in long-lasting Graves disease. TCRdb reprocessed the multiplex PCR reads with MiXCR, giving one entry per CDR3 protein. The table shows approximately 250,000 distinct CDR3 sequences, with roughly 18% occurring only once. The sequencing here drew on peripheral blood mononuclear cells (PBMCs), taken at new diagnosis, from a patient treated with antithyroid drugs. The receptors here all came from a female donor with Graves disease. CDR3s include the opening cysteine and the closing phenylalanine or tryptophan. A D gene is named only where the DNA matches it firmly. Only some rows state a clone size, as once, few, many or a class for expanded clones.

TRBJ1-3 | TRBD1 | TRBV29-1 | 12 | many | CSAGQNGNTIYF | TGCAGCGCGGGACAGAATGGAAACACCATATATTTT
TRBJ2-2 | NA | TRBV11-3 | 15 | many | CASSLDRWTTGELFF | TGTGCCAGCAGCTTAGATCGGTGGACCACCGGGGAGCTGTTTTTT
TRBJ2-1 | NA | TRBV20-1 | 11 | many | CSASRGLEQFF | TGCAGTGCTAGTCGAGGACTAGAGCAGTTCTTC
TRBJ1-4 | TRBD1 | TRBV5-1 | 17 | NA | CASSLWGQGAPNEKLFF | TGCGCCAGCAGCTTGTGGGGACAGGGGGCCCCTAATGAAAAACTGTTTTTT
TRBJ1-2 | NA | TRBV27 | 17 | many | CASSLSPTGSTDYGYTF | TGTGCCAGCAGTTTATCCCCTACAGGGTCCACCGACTATGGCTACACCTTC
TRBJ2-7 | NA | TRBV19 | 15 | many | CASSIIGKATYEQYF | TGTGCCAGTAGTATTATCGGTAAGGCAACCTACGAGCAGTACTTC
TRBJ2-1 | TRBD1 | TRBV12-3/TRBV12-4 | 18 | NA | CASSLSISGDREPEEQFF | TGTGCCAGCAGTCTCTCCATCTCCGGGGACAGGGAACCCGAGGAGCAGTTCTTC
TRBJ2-2 | NA | TRBV7-6 | 12 | many | CASSLEGGELFF | TGTGCCAGCAGCTTGGAGGGGGGGGAGCTGTTTTTT
TRBJ2-2 | NA | TRBV5-8 | 16 | few | CASSLSLLRNTGELFF | TGTGCCAGCAGCTTAAGTCTTCTCCGGAACACCGGGGAGCTGTTTTTT
TRBJ1-1 | TRBD1 | TRBV11-2 | 14 | many | CASSLQGGNTEAFF | TGTGCCAGCAGCTTACAGGGGGGAAACACTGAAGCTTTCTTT
TRBJ2-7 | NA | TRBV4-1 | 14 | many | CASSQGDGYYEQYF | TGCGCCAGCAGCCAAGGGGACGGGTACTACGAGCAGTACTTC
TRBJ2-2 | TRBD2 | TRBV24-1 | 19 | many | CATSDSTGTSGRITGELFF | TGTGCCACCAGTGACTCCACCGGGACTAGCGGGAGGATAACCGGGGAGCTGTTTTTT
TRBJ1-6 | NA | TRBV27 | 16 | many | CASSFRGGRQLSPLHF | TGTGCCAGCAGTTTTCGAGGGGGACGGCAATTATCACCCCTCCACTTT